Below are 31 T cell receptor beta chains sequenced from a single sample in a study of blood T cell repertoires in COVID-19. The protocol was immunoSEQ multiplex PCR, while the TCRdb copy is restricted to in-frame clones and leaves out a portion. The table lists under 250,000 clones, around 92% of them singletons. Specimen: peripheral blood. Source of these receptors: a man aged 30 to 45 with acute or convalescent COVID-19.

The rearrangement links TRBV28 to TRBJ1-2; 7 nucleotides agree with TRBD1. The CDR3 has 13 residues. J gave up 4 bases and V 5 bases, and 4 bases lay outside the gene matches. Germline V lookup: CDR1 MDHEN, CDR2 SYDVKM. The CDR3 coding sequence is TGTGCCAGCAGTCACCGGGACAGCTATGGCTACACCTTC. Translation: CASSHRDSYGYTF.

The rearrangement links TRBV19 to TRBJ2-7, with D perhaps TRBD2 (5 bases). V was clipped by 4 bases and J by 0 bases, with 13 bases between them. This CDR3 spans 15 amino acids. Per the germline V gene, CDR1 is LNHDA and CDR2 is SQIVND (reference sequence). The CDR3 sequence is CASSTTRGPSYEQYF. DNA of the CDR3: TGTGCCAGTAGTACAACCCGGGGTCCCTCCTACGAGCAGTACTTC. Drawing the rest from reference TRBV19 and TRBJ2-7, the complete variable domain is DGGITQSPKYLFRKEGQNVTLSCEQNLNHDAMYWYRQDPGQGLRLIYYSQIVNDFQKGDIAEGYSVSREKKESFPLTVTSAQKNPTAFYLCASSTTRGPSYEQYFGPGTRLTVT.

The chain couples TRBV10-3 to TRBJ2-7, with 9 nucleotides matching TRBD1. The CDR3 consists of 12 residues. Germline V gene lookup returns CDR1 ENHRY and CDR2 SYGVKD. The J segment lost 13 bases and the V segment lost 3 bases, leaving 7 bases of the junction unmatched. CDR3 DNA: TGTGCCATCAGTGAAGTGGGGGACAGGGAATACTTC. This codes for CAISEVGDREYF.

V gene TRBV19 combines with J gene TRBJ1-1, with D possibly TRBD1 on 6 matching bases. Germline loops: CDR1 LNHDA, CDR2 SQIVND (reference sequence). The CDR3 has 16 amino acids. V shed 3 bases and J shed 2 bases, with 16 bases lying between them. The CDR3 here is CASSMGQGRSNTEAFF. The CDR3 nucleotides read TGTGCCAGTAGTATGGGCCAGGGGAGAAGTAACACTGAAGCTTTCTTT.

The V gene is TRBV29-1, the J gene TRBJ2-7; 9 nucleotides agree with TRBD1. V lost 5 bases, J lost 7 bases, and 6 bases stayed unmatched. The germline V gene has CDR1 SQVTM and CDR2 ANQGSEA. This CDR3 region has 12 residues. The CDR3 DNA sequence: TGCAGCGTTTCCGGACAGGGGCGAGAGCAGTACTTC. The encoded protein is CSVSGQGREQYF.

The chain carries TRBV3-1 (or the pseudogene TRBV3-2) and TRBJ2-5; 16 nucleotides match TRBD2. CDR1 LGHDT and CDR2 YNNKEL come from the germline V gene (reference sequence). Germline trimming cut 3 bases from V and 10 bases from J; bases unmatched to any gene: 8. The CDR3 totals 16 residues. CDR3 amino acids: CASSQAGLAGGYIQYF. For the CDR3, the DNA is TGTGCCAGCAGCCAGGCGGGACTAGCGGGGGGGTACATCCAGTACTTC.

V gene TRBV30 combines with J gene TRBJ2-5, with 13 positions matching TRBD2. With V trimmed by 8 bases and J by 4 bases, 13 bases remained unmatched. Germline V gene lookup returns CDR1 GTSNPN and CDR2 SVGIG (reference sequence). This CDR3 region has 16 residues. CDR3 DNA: TGTGCCCAGCAGACCGGGACTAGCGGGATAGGAGAGACCCAGTACTTC. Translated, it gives CAQQTGTSGIGETQYF.

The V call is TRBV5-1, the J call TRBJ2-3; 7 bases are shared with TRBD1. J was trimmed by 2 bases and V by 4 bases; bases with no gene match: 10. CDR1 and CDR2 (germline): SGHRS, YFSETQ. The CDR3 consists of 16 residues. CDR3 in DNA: TGCGCCAGCAGCGTCTACCAGACAGGGTCCACAGATACGCAGTATTTT. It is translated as CASSVYQTGSTDTQYF.

The CDR3 region has the DNA TGTGCCAGCAGCCACAGGGGGCGACGACATGGCTACACCTTC. Translating gives CASSHRGRRHGYTF. The chain employs TRBV28 and TRBJ1-2; the match to TRBD1 covers 9 bases. This CDR3 is built from 14 residues. The germline CDR1 and CDR2 sequences are MDHEN and SYDVKM. The J segment lost 6 bases and the V segment lost 6 bases, leaving 8 bases of the junction unmatched.

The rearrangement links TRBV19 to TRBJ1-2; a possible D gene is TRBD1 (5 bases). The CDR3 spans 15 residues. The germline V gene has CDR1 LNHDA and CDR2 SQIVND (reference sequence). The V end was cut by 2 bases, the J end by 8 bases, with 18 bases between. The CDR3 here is CASSIRAGGGGGYTF. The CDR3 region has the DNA TGTGCCAGTAGTATAAGGGCCGGGGGAGGCGGCGGCTACACCTTC.

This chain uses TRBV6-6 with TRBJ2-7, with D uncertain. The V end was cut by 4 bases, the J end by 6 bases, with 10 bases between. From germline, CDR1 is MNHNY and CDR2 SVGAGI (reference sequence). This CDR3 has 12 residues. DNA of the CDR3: TGTGCCAGCAGTTCACGGAGCGTCGAGCAGTACTTC. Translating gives CASSSRSVEQYF.

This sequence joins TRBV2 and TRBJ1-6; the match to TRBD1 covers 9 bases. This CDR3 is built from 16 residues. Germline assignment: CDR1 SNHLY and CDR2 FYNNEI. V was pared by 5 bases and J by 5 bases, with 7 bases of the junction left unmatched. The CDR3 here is CASSQGTGKNNSPLHF. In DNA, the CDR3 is TGTGCCAGCAGTCAGGGGACAGGGAAAAATAATTCACCCCTCCACTTT.

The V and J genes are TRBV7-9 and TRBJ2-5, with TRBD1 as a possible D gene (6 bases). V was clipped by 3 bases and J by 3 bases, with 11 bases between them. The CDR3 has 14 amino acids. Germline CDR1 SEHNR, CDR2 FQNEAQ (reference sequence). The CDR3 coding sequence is TGTGCCAGCAGCTTCGTGGGGGCCAAAGAGACCCAGTACTTC. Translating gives CASSFVGAKETQYF.

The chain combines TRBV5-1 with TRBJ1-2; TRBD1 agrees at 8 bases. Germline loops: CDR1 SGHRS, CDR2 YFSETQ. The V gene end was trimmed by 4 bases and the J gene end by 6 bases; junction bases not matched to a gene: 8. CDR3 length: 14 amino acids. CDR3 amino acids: CASSPRTGMNGYTF. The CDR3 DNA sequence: TGCGCCAGCAGCCCAAGGACAGGGATGAATGGCTACACCTTC.

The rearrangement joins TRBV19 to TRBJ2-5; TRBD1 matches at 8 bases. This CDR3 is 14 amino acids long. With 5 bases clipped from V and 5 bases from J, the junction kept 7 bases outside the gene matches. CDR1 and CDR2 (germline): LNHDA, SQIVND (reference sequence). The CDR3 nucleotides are TGTGCCAGTAGTCCACGACAGGGGAGGGAGACCCAGTACTTC. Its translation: CASSPRQGRETQYF.

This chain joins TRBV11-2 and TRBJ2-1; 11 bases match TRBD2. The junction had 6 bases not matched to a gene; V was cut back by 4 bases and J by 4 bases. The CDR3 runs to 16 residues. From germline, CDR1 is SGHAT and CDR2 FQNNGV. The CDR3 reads CASSSTGTSGYNEQFF. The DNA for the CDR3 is TGTGCCAGCAGCTCGACCGGGACTAGCGGTTACAATGAGCAGTTCTTC.

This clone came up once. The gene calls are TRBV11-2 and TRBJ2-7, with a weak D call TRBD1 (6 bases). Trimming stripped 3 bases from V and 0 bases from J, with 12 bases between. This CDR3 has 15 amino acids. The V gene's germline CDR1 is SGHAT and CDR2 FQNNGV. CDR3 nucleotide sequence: TGTGCCAGCAGCTTTCAGACAGGCAGCTCCTACGAGCAGTACTTC. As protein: CASSFQTGSSYEQYF.

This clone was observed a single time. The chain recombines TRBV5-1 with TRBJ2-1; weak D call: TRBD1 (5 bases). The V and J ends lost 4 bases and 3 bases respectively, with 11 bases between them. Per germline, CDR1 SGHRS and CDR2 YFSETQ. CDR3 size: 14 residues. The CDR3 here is CASSARQNYNEQFF. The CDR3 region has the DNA TGCGCCAGCAGCGCCAGACAGAACTACAATGAGCAGTTCTTC.

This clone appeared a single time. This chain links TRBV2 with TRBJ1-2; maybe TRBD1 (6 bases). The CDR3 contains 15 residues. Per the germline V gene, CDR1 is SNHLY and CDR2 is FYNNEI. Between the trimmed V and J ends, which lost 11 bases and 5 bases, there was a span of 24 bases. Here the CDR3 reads CAADNLRDTPYGYTF. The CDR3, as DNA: TGTGCCGCCGATAATTTACGGGACACCCCTTATGGCTACACCTTC.

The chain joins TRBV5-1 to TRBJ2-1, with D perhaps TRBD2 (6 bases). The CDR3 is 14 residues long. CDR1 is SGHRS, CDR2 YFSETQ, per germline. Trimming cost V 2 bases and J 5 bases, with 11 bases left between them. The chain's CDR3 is CASSLVGGNNEQFF. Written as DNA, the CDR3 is TGCGCCAGCAGCTTAGTCGGAGGGAACAATGAGCAGTTCTTC.

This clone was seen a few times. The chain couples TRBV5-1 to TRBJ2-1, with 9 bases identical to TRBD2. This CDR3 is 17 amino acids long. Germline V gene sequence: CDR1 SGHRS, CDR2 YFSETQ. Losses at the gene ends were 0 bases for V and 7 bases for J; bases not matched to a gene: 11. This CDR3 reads CASSLEGGRVLRNEQFF. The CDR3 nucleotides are TGCGCCAGCAGCTTGGAAGGCGGGAGGGTCTTAAGGAATGAGCAGTTCTTC. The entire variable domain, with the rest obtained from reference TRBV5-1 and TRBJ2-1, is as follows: KAGVTQTPRYLIKTRGQQVTLSCSPISGHRSVSWYQQTPGQGLQFLFEYFSETQRNKGNFPGRFSGRQFSNSRSEMNVSTLELGDSALYLCASSLEGGRVLRNEQFFGPGTRLTVL.

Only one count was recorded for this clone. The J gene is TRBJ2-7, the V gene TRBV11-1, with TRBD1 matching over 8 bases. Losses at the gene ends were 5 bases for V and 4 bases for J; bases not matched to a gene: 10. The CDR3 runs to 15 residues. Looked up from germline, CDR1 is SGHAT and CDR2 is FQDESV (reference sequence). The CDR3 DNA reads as TGTGCCAGCAGCCGGACTTGGGACAGGAATTACGAGCAGTACTTC. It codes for CASSRTWDRNYEQYF.

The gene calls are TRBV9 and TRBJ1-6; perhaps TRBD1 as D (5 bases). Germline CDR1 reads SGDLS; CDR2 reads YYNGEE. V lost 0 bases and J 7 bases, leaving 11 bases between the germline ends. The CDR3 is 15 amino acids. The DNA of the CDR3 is TGTGCCAGCAGCGTAGACAGTCGGGGGAATTCACCCCTCCACTTT. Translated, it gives CASSVDSRGNSPLHF.

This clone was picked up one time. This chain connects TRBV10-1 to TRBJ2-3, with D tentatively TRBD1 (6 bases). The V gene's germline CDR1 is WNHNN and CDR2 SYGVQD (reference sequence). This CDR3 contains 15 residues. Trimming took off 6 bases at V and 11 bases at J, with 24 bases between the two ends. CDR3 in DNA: TGCGCCAGCAGAAAGATAACGGACAGCTCTTCTAAGCAGTATTTT. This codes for CASRKITDSSSKQYF.

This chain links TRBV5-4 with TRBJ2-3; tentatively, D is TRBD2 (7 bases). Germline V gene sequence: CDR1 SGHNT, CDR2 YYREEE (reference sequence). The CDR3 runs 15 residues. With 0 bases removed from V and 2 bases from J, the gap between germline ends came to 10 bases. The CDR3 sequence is CASSLDGGPTDTQYF. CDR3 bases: TGTGCCAGCAGCTTGGACGGGGGGCCCACAGATACGCAGTATTTT.

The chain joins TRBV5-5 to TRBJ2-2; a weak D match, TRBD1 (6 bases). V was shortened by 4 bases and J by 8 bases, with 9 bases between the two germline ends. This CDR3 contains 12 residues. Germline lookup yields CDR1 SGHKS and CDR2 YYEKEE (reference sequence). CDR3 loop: CASSTQGGELFF. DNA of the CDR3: TGTGCCAGCAGCACACAGGGAGGGGAGCTGTTTTTT.

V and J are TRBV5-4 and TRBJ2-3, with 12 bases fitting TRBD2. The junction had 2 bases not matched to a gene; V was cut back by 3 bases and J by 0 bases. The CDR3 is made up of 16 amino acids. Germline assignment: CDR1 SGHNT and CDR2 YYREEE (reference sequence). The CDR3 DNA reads TGTGCCAGCAGCTGGACTAGCGGGAAGAGCACAGATACGCAGTATTTT. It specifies CASSWTSGKSTDTQYF.

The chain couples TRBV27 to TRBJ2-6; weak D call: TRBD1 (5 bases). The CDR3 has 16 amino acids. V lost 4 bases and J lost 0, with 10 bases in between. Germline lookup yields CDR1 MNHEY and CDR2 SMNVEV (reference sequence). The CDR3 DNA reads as TGTGCCAGCAGTTCGAGGACAAACTCTGGGGCCAACGTCCTGACTTTC. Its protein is CASSSRTNSGANVLTF.

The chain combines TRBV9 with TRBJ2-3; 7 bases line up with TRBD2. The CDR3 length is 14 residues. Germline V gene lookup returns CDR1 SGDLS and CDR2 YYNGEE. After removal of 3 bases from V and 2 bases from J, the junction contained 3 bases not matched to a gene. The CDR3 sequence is CASSDRDYTDTQYF. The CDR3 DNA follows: TGTGCCAGCAGCGATCGGGACTACACAGATACGCAGTATTTT.

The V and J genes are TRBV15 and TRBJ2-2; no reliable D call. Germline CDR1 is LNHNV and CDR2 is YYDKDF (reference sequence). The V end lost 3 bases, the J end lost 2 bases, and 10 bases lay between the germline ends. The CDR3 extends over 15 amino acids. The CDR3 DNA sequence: TGTGCCACCAGCAGTAAGCGAAGAAACACCGGGGAGCTGTTTTTT. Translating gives CATSSKRRNTGELFF.

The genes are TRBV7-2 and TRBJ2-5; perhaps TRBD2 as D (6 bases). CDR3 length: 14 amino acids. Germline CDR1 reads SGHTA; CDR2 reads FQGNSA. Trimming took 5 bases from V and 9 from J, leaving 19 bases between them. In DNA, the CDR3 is TGTGCCAGCAGCCCCAGTTTTGGGGACTTGCCCCAGTACTTC. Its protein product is CASSPSFGDLPQYF. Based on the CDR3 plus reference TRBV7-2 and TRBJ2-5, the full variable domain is GAGVSQSPSNKVTEKGKDVELRCDPISGHTALYWYRQSLGQGLEFLIYFQGNSAPDKSGLPSDRFSAERTGGSVSTLTIQRTQQEDSAVYLCASSPSFGDLPQYFGPGTRLLVL.